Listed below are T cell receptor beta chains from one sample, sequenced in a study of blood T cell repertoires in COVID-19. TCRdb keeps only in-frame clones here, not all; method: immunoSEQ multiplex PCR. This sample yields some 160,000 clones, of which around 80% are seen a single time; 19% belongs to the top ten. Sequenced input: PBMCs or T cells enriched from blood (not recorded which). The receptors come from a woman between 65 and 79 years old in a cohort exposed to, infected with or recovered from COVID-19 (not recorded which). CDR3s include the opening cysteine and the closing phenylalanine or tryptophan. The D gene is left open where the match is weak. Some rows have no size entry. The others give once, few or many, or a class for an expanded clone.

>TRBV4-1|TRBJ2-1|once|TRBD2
TGCGCCAGCAGCCAAGCGGTGAGCGGGATCTACAATGAGCAGTTCTTC
CASSQAVSGIYNEQFF
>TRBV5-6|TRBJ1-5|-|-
TGTGCCAGCAGCTTTCGTCAGGGGATTCAGCCCCAGCATTTT
CASSFRQGIQPQHF
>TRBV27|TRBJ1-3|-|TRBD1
TGTGCCAGCAGATGGACAGGGACTGGAAACACCATATATTTT
CASRWTGTGNTIYF
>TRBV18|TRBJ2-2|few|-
TGTGCCAGCTCACCCAACGTAATAGGGGACACCGGGGAGCTGTTTTTT
CASSPNVIGDTGELFF
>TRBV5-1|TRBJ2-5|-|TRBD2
TGCGCCAGCAGCCCCGGGACTAGCGGGCAGACCCAGTACTTC
CASSPGTSGQTQYF
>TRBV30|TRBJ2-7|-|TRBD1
TGTGCCTGGAGTGTACAGGGGGGTCCCTACGAGCAGTACTTC
CAWSVQGGPYEQYF
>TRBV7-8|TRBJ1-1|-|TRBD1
TGTGCCAGCAGCCCCCGGGACAGGGGGGCGAACACTGAAGCTTTCTTT
CASSPRDRGANTEAFF
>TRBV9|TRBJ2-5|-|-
TGTGCCAGCAGCTACAGACCCATCCTACAAGAGACCCAGTACTTC
CASSYRPILQETQYF
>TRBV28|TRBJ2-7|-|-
TGTGCCAGCAGTTTAGGAGGAACCTACGAGCAGTACTTC
CASSLGGTYEQYF
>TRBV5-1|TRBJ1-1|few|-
TGCGCCAGCAGCTTGGAGGCAGGGAGGGGCACTGAAGCTTTCTTT
CASSLEAGRGTEAFF
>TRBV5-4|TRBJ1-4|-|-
TGTGCCAGCAGCTTGGATCCAACAGGCCCAACTAATGAAAAACTGTTTTTT
CASSLDPTGPTNEKLFF
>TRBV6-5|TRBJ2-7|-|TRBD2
TGTGCCAGCAGTTACGCGGGACTAGCGGATTACGAGCAGTACTTC
CASSYAGLADYEQYF
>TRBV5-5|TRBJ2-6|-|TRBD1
TGTGCCAGCAGCTTCTACAGGGGGTTTACCTCTGGGGCCAACGTCCTGACTTTC
CASSFYRGFTSGANVLTF
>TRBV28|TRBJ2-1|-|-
TGTGCCAGCAGCCCCACACTACTAGCTCCTCGCTCCTACAATGAGCAGTTCTTC
CASSPTLLAPRSYNEQFF
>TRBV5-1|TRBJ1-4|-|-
TGCGCCAGCAGCTTGAGAGGGAACGACGAAAAACTGTTTTTT
CASSLRGNDEKLFF
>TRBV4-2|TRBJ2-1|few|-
TGTGCCAGCAGCCAAGAGTACTCCTACAATGAGCAGTTCTTC
CASSQEYSYNEQFF
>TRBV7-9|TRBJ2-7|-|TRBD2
TGTGCCAGCAGCCTGGGGACTAGCGGTTCGCAGTACTTC
CASSLGTSGSQYF
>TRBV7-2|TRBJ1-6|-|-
TGTGCCAGCAGCTTAGCGCGGGCATATAATTCACCCCTCCACTTT
CASSLARAYNSPLHF
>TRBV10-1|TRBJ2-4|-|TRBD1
TGCGCCAGCACAGACAGGGCTCTCGCCAAAAACATTCAGTACTTC
CASTDRALAKNIQYF
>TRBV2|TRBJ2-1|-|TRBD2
TGTGCCAGCAGAGGACTAGCGGGGTACAATGAGCAGTTCTTC
CASRGLAGYNEQFF
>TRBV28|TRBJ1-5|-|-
TGTGCCAGCAGTCCCGACCCCGGGGGCAATCAGCCCCAGCATTTT
CASSPDPGGNQPQHF
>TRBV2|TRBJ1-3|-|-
TGTGCCAGCAGTCGATCGCCAGGACAGATCTCTGGAAACACCATATATTTT
CASSRSPGQISGNTIYF
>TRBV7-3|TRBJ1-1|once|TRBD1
TGTGCCAGCAGCTTAAACGGACAGGGGTACACTGAAGCTTTCTTT
CASSLNGQGYTEAFF
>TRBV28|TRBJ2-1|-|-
TGTGCCAGCAGTTTATTGAGAAGAACGGGGGATGAGCAGTTCTTC
CASSLLRRTGDEQFF
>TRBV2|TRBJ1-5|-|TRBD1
TGTGCCAGCAGTGGAGGGGGCGATCAGCCCCAGCATTTT
CASSGGGDQPQHF
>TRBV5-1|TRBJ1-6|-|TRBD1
TGCGCCAGCAGCTCGGGACAGGGGAATTCACCCCTCCACTTT
CASSSGQGNSPLHF
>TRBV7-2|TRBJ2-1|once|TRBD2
TGTGCCAGCAGCCTACCTAGCGGGAGACCGCTGGGTGAGCAGTTCTTC
CASSLPSGRPLGEQFF
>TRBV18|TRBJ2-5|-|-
TGTGCCAGCTCACGACAGGAGTACCAAGAGACCCAGTACTTC
CASSRQEYQETQYF
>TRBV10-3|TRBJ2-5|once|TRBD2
TGTGCCATCGCGAGCGGACTAGCGTCTCGAGAGACCCAGTACTTC
CAIASGLASRETQYF
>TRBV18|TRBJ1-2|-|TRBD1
TGTGCCAGCTCACCAGGGACAGGGTCCGTACGGGTATCTGATGGCTACACCTTC
CASSPGTGSVRVSDGYTF
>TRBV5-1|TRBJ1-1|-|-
TGCGCCAGCACCCCGGGGGGGTGGGAGAACACTGAAGCTTTCTTT
CASTPGGWENTEAFF
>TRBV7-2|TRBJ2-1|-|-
TGTGCCAGCAGTTTACACGGGACTTACAATGAGCAGTTCTTC
CASSLHGTYNEQFF
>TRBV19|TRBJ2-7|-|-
TGTGCCAGTTCCACAGGGAAATCCGAGAGCGAGCAGTACTTC
CASSTGKSESEQYF
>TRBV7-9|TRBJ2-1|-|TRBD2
TGTGCCAGCAGCCGTTGGACTAGCGGGGTCAATGAGCAGTTCTTC
CASSRWTSGVNEQFF
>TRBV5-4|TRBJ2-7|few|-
TGTGCCAGCAGCTTGGGGGGTGGGACTGGCTACGAGCAGTACTTC
CASSLGGGTGYEQYF
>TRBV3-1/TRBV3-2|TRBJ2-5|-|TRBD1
TGTGCCAGCAGCCCCGGGACAGGCGTCCGAGAGACCCAGTACTTC
CASSPGTGVRETQYF
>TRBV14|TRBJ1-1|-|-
TGTGCCAGCAGCTACGTTGGAGGGGCTGGCACTGAAGCTTTCTTT
CASSYVGGAGTEAFF
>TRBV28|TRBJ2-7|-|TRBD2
TGTGCCAGCAGTTCTGCCCCTTCCAGCGGGACCTACGAGCAGTACTTC
CASSSAPSSGTYEQYF
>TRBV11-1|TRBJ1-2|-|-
TGTGCCAGCAGCTTTGGCCATGCTAACTATGGCTACACCTTC
CASSFGHANYGYTF
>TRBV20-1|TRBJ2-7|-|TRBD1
TGCAGTGCCCACCGGGACAGGGATCAGTACTTC
CSAHRDRDQYF
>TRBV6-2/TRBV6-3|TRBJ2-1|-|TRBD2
TGTGCCAGCAGTTACGGGGGGACTAGCGGGAGACGGAATGAGCAGTTCTTC
CASSYGGTSGRRNEQFF
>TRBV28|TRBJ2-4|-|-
TGTGCCAGCAGTTCCCCCCAGGTGAGACAAGGGGGCATTCAGTACTTC
CASSSPQVRQGGIQYF
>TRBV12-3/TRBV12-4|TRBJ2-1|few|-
TGTGCCAGCTCCCAGGGATTCTACAATGAGCAGTTCTTC
CASSQGFYNEQFF
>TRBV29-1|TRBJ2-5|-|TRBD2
TGCAGCGTTGGACGGGCTAGCGGTAAAGAGACCCAGTACTTC
CSVGRASGKETQYF
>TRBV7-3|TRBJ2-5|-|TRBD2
TGTGCCAGCAGCCGGCGGGAGGGGGAGACCCAGTACTTC
CASSRREGETQYF
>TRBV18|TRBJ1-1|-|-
TGTGCCACTAAAAGGGGGTCTGAAGCTTTCTTT
CATKRGSEAFF
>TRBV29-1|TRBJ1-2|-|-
TGCAGCGTTGAAGCCTCCGGGTCCGGGGGCTATGGCTACACCTTC
CSVEASGSGGYGYTF